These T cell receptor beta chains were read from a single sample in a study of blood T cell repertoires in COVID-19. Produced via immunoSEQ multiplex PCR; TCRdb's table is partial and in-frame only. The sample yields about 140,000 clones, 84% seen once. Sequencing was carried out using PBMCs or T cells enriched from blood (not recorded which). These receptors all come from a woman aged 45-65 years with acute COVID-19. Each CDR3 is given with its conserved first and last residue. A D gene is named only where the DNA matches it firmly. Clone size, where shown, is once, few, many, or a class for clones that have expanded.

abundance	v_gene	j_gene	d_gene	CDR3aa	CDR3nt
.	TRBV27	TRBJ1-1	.	CAARRGQNTEAFF	TGTGCGGCCCGGCGCGGACAGAACACTGAAGCTTTCTTT
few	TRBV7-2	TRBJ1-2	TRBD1	CASSVTGVRGYTF	TGTGCCAGCAGCGTGACAGGGGTTAGGGGCTACACCTTC
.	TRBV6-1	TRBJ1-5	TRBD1	CASREEIRGSNQPQHF	TGTGCCAGCAGAGAAGAAATCAGGGGGAGCAATCAGCCCCAGCATTTT
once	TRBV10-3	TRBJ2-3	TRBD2	CAISESSGNSGRNTQYF	TGTGCCATCAGTGAGTCGAGCGGTAATAGCGGGAGAAATACGCAGTATTTT
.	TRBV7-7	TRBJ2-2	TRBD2	CASSPFGVAGVTGELFF	TGTGCTAGCAGCCCCTTTGGGGTAGCGGGAGTCACCGGGGAGCTGTTTTTT
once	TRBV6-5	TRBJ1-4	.	CASSLGGGVFEKLFF	TGTGCCAGCAGTCTAGGTGGAGGGGTGTTCGAAAAACTGTTTTTT
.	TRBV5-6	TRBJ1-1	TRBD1	CASSFYRGLKTEAFF	TGTGCCAGCAGCTTTTACAGGGGCCTCAAAACTGAAGCTTTCTTT
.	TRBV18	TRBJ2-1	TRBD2	CASSPGGMEFF	TGTGCCAGCTCCCCCGGGGGGATGGAGTTCTTC
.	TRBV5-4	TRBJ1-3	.	CASSLQGSGNTIYF	TGTGCCAGCAGCTTGCAGGGTTCCGGAAACACCATATATTTT
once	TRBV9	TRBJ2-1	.	CASSVASSYNEQFF	TGTGCCAGCAGCGTAGCTAGCTCCTACAATGAGCAGTTCTTC
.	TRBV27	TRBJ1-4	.	CASSFVGTPEKLFF	TGTGCCAGCAGTTTCGTTGGGACACCAGAAAAACTGTTTTTT
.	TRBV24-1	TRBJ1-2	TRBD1	CATSDPRQGAYGYTF	TGTGCCACCAGTGACCCCAGACAGGGTGCCTATGGCTACACCTTC
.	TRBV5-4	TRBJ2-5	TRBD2	CASSPGGTSGSGWETQYF	TGTGCCAGCAGCCCCGGAGGGACTAGCGGGAGTGGGTGGGAGACCCAGTACTTC
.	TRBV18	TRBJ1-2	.	CASSLQDSLENYGYTF	TGTGCCAGCTCACTACAAGACAGCCTAGAGAACTATGGCTACACCTTC
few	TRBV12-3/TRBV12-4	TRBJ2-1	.	CASSIYNEQFF	TGTGCCAGCAGTATATACAATGAGCAGTTCTTC
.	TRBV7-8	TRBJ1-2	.	CASSGRVGKGGYTF	TGTGCCAGCAGCGGCAGGGTAGGGAAGGGCGGCTACACCTTC
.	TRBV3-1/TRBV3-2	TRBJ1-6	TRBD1	CASSHSQTGFSPLHF	TGTGCCAGCAGCCATTCCCAGACAGGGTTTTCACCCCTCCACTTT
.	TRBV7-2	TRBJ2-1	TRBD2	CASSLDSGGYNEQFF	TGTGCCAGCAGCTTAGACAGCGGGGGTTACAATGAGCAGTTCTTC
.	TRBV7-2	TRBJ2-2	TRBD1	CASRGQGPTGELFF	TGTGCCAGCAGAGGACAGGGACCCACCGGGGAGCTGTTTTTT
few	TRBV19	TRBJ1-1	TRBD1	CASSPGQGTTEAFF	TGTGCCAGTAGTCCGGGACAGGGGACCACTGAAGCTTTCTTT
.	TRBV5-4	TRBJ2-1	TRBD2	CASSLGSIAGGPGNEQFF	TGTGCCAGCAGCTTGGGGTCTATAGCGGGAGGTCCGGGTAATGAGCAGTTCTTC
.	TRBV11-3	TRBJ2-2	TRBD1	CASSPTTGEPGELFF	TGTGCCAGCAGCCCAACTACAGGGGAACCCGGGGAGCTGTTTTTT
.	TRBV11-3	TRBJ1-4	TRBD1	CASSFRGTGSEKLFF	TGTGCCAGCAGCTTTCGTGGGACAGGGTCTGAAAAACTGTTTTTT
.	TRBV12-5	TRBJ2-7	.	CASARPGGPYEQYF	TGTGCTAGTGCCAGACCAGGGGGGCCCTACGAGCAGTACTTC
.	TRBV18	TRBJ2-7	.	CASSPNSGGDYEQYF	TGTGCCAGCTCCCCAAATAGCGGAGGGGACTACGAGCAGTACTTC
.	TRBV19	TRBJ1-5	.	CASSIDAGAQPQHF	TGTGCCAGTAGTATAGATGCAGGGGCTCAGCCCCAGCATTTT
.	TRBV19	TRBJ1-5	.	CASSIMRTDNQPQHF	TGTGCCAGTAGTATAATGCGGACAGATAATCAGCCCCAGCATTTT
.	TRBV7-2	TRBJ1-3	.	CASSNRAAAGNTIYF	TGTGCCAGCTCAAACAGGGCTGCAGCAGGAAACACCATATATTTT
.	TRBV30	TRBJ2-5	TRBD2	CAWSAGLVQETQYF	TGTGCCTGGAGCGCGGGACTAGTCCAAGAGACCCAGTACTTC
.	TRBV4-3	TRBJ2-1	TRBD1	CASSHAGTGPPSYNEQFF	TGCGCCAGCAGCCATGCCGGGACAGGGCCTCCTTCCTACAATGAGCAGTTCTTC
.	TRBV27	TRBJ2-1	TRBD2	CASSPIAGAWGNEQFF	TGTGCCAGCAGTCCAATAGCGGGAGCTTGGGGGAATGAGCAGTTCTTC
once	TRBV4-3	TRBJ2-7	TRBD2	CASSQDGTSGRGEQYF	TGCGCCAGCAGCCAAGATGGGACTAGCGGGAGGGGCGAGCAGTACTTC
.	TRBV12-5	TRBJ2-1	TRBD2	CASGFEGASGRNEQFF	TGTGCTAGTGGTTTTGAGGGGGCTAGCGGGAGAAATGAGCAGTTCTTC
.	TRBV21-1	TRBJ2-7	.	CASSKESATLYEQYF	TGTGCCAGCAGCAAAGAGTCAGCGACTCTTTACGAGCAGTACTTC
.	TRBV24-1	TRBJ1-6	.	CATGYPHRESNSPLHF	TGTGCCACCGGGTACCCGCACCGGGAGTCAAATTCACCCCTCCACTTT
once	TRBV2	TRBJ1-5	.	CASTRSNSNQPQHF	TGTGCCAGCACCCGGTCAAACAGTAATCAGCCCCAGCATTTT
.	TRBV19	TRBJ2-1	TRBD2	CASLKLAGGDNEQFF	TGTGCCAGCCTTAAACTAGCGGGAGGGGACAATGAGCAGTTCTTC
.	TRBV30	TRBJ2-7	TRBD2	CACRSGSGYEQYF	TGTGCCTGCCGTAGCGGGAGTGGGTACGAGCAGTACTTC
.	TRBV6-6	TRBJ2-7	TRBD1	CASSYPGQGTYEQYF	TGTGCCAGCAGTTACCCCGGACAGGGAACCTACGAGCAGTACTTC